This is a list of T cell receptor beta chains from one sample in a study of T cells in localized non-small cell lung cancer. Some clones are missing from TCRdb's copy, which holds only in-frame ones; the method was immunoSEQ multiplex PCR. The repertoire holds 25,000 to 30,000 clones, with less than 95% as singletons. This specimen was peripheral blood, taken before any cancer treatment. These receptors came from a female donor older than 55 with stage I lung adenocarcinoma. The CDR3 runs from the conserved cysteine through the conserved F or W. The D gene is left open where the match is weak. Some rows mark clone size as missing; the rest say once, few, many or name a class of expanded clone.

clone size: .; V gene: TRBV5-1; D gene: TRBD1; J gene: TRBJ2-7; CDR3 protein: CASRGGTGSEQYF; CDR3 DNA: TGCGCCAGCAGGGGCGGGACAGGGAGCGAGCAGTACTTC
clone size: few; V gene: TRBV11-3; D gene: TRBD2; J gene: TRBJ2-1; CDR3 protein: CASSASGGRTRRFF; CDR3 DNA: TGTGCCAGCAGCGCAAGCGGGGGCCGAACCCGCCGGTTCTTC
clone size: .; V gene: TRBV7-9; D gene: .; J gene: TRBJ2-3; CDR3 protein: CASSLTLGADTQYF; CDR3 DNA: TGTGCCAGCAGCTTAACCCTGGGGGCAGATACGCAGTATTTT
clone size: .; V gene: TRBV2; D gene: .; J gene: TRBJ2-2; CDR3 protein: CASSGRASNTGELFF; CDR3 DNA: TGTGCCAGCAGTGGCCGGGCTTCGAACACCGGGGAGCTGTTTTTT
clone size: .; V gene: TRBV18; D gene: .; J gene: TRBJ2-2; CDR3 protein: CASSPGDRSMGELFF; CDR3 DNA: TGTGCCAGCTCACCAGGAGACAGGAGTATGGGGGAGCTGTTTTTT
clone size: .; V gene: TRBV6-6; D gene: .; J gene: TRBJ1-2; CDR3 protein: CASSYWINYGYTF; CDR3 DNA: TGTGCCAGCAGTTACTGGATTAACTATGGCTACACCTTC
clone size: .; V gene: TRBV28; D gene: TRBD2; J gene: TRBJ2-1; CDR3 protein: CASKTSGNYNEQFF; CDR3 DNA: TGTGCCAGTAAGACTAGCGGAAACTACAATGAGCAGTTCTTC
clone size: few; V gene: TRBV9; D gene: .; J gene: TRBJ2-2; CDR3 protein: CASSVVGTVNTGELFF; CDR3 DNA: TGTGCCAGCAGCGTAGTCGGGACGGTCAACACCGGGGAGCTGTTTTTT
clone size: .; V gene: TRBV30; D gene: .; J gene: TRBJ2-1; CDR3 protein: CAGGLPYNEQFF; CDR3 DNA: TGTGCGGGGGGCCTTCCCTACAATGAGCAGTTCTTC
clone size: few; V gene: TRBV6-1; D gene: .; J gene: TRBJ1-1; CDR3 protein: CASSEEYYREAFF; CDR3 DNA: TGTGCCAGCAGTGAAGAATATTATAGGGAAGCTTTCTTT
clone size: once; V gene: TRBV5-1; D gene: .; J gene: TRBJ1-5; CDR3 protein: CASSLSGLANQPQHF; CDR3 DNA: TGCGCCAGCAGCTTGTCGGGTTTGGCCAATCAGCCCCAGCATTTT
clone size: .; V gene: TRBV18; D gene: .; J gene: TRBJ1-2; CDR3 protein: CASSPGGVDYGYTF; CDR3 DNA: TGTGCCAGCTCACCAGGAGGGGTGGACTATGGCTACACCTTC
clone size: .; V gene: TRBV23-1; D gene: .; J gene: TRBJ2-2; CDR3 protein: CASSQYPSGELFF; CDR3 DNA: TGCGCCAGCAGTCAATACCCATCCGGGGAGCTGTTTTTT
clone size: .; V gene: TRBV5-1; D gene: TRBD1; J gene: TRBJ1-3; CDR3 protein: CASSLSGGINTIYF; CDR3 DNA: TGCGCCAGCAGCTTGTCAGGGGGCATAAACACCATATATTTT
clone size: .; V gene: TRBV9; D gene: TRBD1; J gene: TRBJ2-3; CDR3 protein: CASSVDRGGTDTQYF; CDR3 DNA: TGTGCCAGCAGCGTTGACAGGGGAGGCACAGATACGCAGTATTTT
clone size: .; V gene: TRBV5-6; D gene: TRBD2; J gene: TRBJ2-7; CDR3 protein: CASSLLAGTNYEQYF; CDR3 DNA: TGTGCCAGCAGCTTGTTAGCGGGGACTAACTACGAGCAGTACTTC
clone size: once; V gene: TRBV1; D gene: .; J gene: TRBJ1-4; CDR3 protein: CTSSQDEGSEPGGEKLFF; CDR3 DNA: TGCACCAGCAGCCAAGACGAGGGGTCTGAGCCAGGGGGTGAAAAACTGTTTTTT
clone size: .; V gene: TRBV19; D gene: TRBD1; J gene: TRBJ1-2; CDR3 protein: CASNKQGATSYGYTF; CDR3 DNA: TGTGCCAGTAACAAACAGGGGGCAACCTCCTATGGCTACACCTTC
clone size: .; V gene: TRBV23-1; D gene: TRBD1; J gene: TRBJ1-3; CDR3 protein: CASTHGDREYF; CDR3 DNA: TGCGCCAGCACCCACGGGGACAGGGAGTATTTT
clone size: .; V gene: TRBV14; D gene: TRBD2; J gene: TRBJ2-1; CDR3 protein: CASRLAGGSYNEQFF; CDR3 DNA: TGTGCCAGCAGACTAGCGGGGGGTTCCTACAATGAGCAGTTCTTC
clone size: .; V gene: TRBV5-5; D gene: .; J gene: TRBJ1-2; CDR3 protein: CASSTRTELGYTF; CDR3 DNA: TGTGCCAGCAGCACACGGACAGAACTTGGCTACACCTTC
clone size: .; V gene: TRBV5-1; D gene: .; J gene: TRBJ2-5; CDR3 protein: CASSPSSVGETQYF; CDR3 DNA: TGCGCCAGCAGCCCGTCTAGCGTAGGAGAGACCCAGTACTTC
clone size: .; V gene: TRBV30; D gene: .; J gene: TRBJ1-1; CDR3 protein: CAWSYSGRVTEAFF; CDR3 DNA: TGTGCCTGGAGTTATTCTGGACGGGTTACTGAAGCTTTCTTT
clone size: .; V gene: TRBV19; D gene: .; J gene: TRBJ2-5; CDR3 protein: CASSRGDQETQYF; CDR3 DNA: TGTGCCAGTAGTAGGGGAGACCAAGAGACCCAGTACTTC
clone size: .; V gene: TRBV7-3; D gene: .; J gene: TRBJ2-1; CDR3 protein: CASSLYGVGVADYNEQFF; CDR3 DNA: TGTGCCAGCAGCTTATATGGGGTCGGGGTGGCAGACTACAATGAGCAGTTCTTC
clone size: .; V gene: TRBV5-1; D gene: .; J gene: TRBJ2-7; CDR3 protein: CASSLGTTEQYF; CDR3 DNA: TGCGCCAGCAGCCTAGGGACAACCGAGCAGTACTTC
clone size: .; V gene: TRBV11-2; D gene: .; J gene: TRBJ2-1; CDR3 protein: CASSLNRYNEQFF; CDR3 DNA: TGTGCCAGCAGCCTCAACAGGTACAATGAGCAGTTCTTC
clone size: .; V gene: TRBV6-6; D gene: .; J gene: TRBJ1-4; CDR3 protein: CASSYYGPEKLFF; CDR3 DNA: TGTGCCAGCAGTTACTACGGTCCTGAAAAACTGTTTTTT
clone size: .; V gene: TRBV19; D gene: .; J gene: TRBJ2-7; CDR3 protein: CASSGDTSYEQYF; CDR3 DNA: TGTGCCAGTAGTGGGGACACCTCCTACGAGCAGTACTTC
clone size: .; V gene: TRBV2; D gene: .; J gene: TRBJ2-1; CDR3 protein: CASSEPDEQFF; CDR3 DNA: TGTGCCAGCAGTGAACCGGATGAGCAGTTCTTC
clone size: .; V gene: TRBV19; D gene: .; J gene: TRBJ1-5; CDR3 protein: CASSIVSRGDQPQHF; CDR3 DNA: TGTGCCAGTAGTATTGTCTCTCGAGGAGATCAGCCCCAGCATTTT
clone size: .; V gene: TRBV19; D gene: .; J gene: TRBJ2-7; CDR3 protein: CASSLRGTAEQYF; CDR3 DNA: TGTGCCAGTAGCCTGAGGGGTACGGCCGAGCAGTACTTC
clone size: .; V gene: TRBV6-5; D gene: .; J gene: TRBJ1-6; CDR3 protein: CASSHERGGSPLHF; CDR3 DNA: TGTGCCAGCAGCCACGAGCGGGGAGGATCACCCCTCCACTTT
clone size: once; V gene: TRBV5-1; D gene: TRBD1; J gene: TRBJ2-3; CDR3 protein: CASSQQGNTDTQYF; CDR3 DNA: TGCGCCAGCAGCCAACAGGGGAACACAGATACGCAGTATTTT
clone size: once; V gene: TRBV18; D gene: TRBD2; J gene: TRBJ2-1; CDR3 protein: CASSPYSSGSNEQFF; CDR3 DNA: TGTGCCAGCTCACCATACTCCAGCGGGAGCAATGAGCAGTTCTTC
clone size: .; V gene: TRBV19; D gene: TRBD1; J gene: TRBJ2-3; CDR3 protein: CASLYTGAGTDTQYF; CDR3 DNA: TGTGCCAGTTTATATACAGGGGCTGGCACAGATACGCAGTATTTT
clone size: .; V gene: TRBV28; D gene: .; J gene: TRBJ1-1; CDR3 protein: CASSLGGGRTEAFF; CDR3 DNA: TGTGCCAGCAGTTTGGGGGGGGGTCGGACTGAAGCTTTCTTT
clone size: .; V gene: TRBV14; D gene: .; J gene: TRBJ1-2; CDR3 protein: CASSQESGMGGYTF; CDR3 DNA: TGTGCCAGCAGCCAAGAATCAGGGATGGGTGGCTACACCTTC
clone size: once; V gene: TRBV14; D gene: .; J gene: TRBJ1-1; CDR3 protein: CASQSGLNTEAFF; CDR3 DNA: TGTGCCAGCCAGTCTGGGTTGAACACTGAAGCTTTCTTT